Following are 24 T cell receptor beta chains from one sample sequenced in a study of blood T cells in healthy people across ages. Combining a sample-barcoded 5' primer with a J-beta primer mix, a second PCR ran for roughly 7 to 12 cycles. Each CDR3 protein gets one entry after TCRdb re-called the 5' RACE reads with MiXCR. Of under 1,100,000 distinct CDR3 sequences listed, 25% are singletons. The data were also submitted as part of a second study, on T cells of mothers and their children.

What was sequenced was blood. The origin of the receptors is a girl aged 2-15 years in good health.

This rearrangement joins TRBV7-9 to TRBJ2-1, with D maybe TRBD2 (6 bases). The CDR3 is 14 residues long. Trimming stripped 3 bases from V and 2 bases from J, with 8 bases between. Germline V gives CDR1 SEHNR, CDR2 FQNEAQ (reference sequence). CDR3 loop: CASSFKRAYNEQFF. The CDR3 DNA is TGTGCCAGCAGCTTCAAGCGGGCCTACAATGAGCAGTTCTTC.

The CDR3 protein is CASSEYFGPNSGYEQYF. DNA for the CDR3: TGTGCCAGCAGTGAATATTTCGGCCCCAACTCAGGGTACGAGCAGTACTTC. This chain joins TRBV25-1 and TRBJ2-7; D is possibly TRBD1 (5 bases). CDR3 length: 17 amino acids. Germline assignment: CDR1 MGHDK and CDR2 SYGVNS. Trimming cost V 0 bases and J 4 bases, with 19 bases left between them.

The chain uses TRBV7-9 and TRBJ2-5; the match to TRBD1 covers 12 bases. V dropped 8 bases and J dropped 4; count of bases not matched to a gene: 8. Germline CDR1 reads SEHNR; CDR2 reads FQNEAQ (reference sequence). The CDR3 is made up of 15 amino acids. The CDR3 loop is CASLPGTGGGETQYF. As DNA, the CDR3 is TGTGCCAGCCTTCCCGGGACAGGGGGCGGAGAGACCCAGTACTTC.

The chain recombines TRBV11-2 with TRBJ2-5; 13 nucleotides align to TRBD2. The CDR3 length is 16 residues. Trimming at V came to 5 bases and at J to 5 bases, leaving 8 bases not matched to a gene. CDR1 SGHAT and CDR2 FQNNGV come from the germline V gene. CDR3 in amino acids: CASSAQLAGGVETQYF. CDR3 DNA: TGTGCCAGCAGCGCTCAACTAGCGGGGGGGGTGGAGACCCAGTACTTC. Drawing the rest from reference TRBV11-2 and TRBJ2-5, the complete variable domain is EAGVAQSPRYKIIEKRQSVAFWCNPISGHATLYWYQQILGQGPKLLIQFQNNGVVDDSQLPKDRFSAERLKGVDSTLKIQPAKLEDSAVYLCASSAQLAGGVETQYFGPGTRLLVL.

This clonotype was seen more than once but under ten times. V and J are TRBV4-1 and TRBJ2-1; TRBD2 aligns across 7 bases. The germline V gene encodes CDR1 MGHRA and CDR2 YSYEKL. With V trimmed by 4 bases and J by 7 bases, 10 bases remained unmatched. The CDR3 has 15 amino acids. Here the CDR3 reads CASSLQGAGFNEQFF. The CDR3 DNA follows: TGCGCCAGCAGCCTCCAGGGAGCGGGGTTTAATGAGCAGTTCTTC.

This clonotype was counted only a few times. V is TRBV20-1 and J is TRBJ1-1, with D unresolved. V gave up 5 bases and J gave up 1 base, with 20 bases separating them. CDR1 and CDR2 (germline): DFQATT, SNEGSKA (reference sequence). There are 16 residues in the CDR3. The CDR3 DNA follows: TGCAGTGCTTCGGCTTGGGGTGGACGAGCGAACACTGAAGCTTTCTTT. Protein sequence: CSASAWGGRANTEAFF.

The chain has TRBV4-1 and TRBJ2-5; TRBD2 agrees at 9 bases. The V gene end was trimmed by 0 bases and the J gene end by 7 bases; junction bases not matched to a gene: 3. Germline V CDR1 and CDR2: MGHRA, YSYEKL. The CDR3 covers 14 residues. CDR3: CASSQDSAGGTQYF. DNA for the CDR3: TGCGCCAGCAGCCAAGATTCAGCGGGGGGGACCCAGTACTTC.

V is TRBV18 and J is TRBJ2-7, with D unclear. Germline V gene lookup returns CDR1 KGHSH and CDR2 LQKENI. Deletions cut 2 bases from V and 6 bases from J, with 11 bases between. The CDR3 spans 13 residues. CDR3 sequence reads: CASSPLVSSEQYF. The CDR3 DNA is TGTGCCAGCTCACCATTGGTTAGCTCCGAGCAGTACTTC.

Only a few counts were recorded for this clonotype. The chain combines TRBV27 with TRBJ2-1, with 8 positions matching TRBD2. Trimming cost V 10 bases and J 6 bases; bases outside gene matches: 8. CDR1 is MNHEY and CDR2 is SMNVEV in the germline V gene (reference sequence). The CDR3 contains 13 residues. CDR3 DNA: TGTGCCACCGCCAAACTAGCGGCCAATGAGCAGTTCTTC. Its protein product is CATAKLAANEQFF.

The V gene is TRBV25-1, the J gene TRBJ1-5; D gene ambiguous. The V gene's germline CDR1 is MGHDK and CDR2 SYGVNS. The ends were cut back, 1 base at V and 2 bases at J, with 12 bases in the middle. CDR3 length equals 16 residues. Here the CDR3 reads CASSESNSAGNQPQHF. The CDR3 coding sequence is TGTGCCAGCAGTGAATCGAACAGTGCGGGCAATCAGCCCCAGCATTTT.

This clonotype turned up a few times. CDR3 nucleotide sequence: TGTGCCAGCAGCCCGGCCGGGAAACTCTACAATGAGCAGTTCTTC. Translating it yields CASSPAGKLYNEQFF. V usage is TRBV7-9 and J usage is TRBJ2-1; D is perhaps TRBD2 (5 bases). The germline gives CDR1 SEHNR, CDR2 FQNEAQ (reference sequence). V was clipped by 5 bases and J by 3 bases, with 14 bases between them. The CDR3 spans 15 residues.

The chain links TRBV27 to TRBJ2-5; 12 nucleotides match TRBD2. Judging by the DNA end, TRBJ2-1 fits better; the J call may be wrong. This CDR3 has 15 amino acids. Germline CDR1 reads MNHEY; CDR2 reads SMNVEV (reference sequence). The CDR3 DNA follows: TGTGCCAGCAGGACACTAGCGGGGGGTTACAATGAGCAGTTCTTC. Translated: CASRTLAGGYNEQFF.

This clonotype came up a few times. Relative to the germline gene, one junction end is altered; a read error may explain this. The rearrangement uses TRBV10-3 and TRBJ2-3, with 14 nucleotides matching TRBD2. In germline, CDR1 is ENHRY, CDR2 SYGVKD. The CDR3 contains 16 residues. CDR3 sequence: CATHLGLAGAADTQYF. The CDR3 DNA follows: TGCGCCACCCACCTGGGACTAGCGGGGGCGGCAGATACGCAGTATTTT.

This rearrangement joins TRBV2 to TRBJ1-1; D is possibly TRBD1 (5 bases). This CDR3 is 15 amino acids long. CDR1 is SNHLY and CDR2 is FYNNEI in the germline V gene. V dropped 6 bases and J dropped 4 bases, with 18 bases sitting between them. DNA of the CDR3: TGTGCCAGCAGCGTACTACAGGTTTATCGCACTGAAGCTTTCTTT. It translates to CASSVLQVYRTEAFF.

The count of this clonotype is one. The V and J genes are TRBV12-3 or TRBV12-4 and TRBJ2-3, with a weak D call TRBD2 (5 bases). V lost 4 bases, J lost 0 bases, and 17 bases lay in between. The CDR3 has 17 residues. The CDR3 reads CASSSDGLRGSTDTQYF. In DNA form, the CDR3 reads TGTGCCAGCAGTTCAGACGGTCTCCGAGGGAGCACAGATACGCAGTATTTT.

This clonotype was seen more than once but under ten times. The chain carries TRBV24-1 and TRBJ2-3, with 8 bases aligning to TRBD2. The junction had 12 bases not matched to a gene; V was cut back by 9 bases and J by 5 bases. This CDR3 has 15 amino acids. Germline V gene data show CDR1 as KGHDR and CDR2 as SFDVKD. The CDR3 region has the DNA TGTGCCACCGAGAACGGGACTAGTTTTCTAGATACGCAGTATTTT. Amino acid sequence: CATENGTSFLDTQYF.

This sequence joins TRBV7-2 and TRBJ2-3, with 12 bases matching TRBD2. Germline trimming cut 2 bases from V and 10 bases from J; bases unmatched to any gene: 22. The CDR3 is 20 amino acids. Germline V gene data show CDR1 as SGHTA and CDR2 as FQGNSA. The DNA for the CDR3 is TGTGCCAGCAGCTTAAGGGCTAGCGGGAGGGCCCTCTTCCCCGCTGGTGCGCAGTATTTT. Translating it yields CASSLRASGRALFPAGAQYF.

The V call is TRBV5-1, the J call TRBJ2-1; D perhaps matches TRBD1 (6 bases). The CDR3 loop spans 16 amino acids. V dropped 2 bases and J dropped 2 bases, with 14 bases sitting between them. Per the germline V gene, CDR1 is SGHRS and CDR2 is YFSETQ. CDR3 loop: CASSLWAGDAYNEQFF. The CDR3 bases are TGCGCCAGCAGCTTATGGGCAGGGGACGCCTACAATGAGCAGTTCTTC.

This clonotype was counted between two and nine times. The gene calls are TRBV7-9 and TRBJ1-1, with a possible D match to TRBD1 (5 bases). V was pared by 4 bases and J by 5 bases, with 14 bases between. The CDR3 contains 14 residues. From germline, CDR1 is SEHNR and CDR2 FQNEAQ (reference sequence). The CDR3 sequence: CASSSAGGKTEAFF. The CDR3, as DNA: TGTGCCAGCAGCTCAGCGGGGGGAAAAACTGAAGCTTTCTTT.

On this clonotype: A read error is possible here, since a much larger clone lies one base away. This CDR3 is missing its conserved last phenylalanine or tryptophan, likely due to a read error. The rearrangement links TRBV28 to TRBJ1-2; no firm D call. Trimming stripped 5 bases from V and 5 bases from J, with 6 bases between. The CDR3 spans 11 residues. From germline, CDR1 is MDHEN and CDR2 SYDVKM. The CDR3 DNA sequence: TGTGCCAGCAGTGGACTTTATGGCTACACCCTC. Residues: CASSGLYGYTL.

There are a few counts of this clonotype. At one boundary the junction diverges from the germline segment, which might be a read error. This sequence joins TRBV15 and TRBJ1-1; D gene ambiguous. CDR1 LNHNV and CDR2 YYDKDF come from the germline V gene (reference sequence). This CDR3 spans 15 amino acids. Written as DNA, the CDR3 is TGTGCCACCAGCAGAGAGGGCGTGAGTGTCGCTGAAGCTTCCTTT. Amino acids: CATSREGVSVAEASF. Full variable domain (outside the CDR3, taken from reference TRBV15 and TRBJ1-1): DAMVIQNPRYQVTQFGKPVTLSCSQTLNHNVMYWYQQKSSQAPKLLFHYYDKDFNNEADTPDNFQSRRPNTSFCFLDIRSPGLGDTAMYLCATSREGVSVAEASFGQGTRLTVV.

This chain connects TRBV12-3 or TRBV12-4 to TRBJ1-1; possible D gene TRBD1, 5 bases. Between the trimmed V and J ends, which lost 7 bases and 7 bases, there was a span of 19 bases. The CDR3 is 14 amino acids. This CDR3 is CASTGARRAFEAFF. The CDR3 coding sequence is TGTGCCAGCACCGGGGCGCGGCGGGCCTTTGAAGCTTTCTTT.

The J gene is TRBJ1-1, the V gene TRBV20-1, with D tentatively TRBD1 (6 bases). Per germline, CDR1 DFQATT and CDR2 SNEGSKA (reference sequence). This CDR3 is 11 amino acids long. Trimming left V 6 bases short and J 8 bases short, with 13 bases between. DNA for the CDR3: TGCAGTGCCGTGGGGGCCGGAGAAGCTTTCTTT. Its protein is CSAVGAGEAFF.

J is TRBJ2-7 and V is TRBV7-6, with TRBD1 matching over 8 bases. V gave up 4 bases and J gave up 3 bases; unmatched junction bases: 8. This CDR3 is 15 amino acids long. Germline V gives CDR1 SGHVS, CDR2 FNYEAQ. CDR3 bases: TGTGCCAGCAGCTCCGACAGGGGAGCCTACTACGAGCAGTACTTC. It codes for CASSSDRGAYYEQYF. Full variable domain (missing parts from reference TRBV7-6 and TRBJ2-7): GAGVSQSPRYKVTKRGQDVALRCDPISGHVSLYWYRQALGQGPEFLTYFNYEAQQDKSGLPNDRFSAERPEGSISTLTIQRTEQRDSAMYRCASSSDRGAYYEQYFGPGTRLTVT.